What follows is one T cell receptor beta chain and its context. Its antigen target is currently unknown. Per-nucleotide qualities are absent, and no much larger clonotype sits a single base away. The donors belonged to the validation cohort of around 130 subjects, which was separate from the roughly 670-subject first cohort. The CDR3 has 16 amino acids, counting the end cysteine and phenylalanine. The kept DNA is CDR3 alone, 48 bases in frame from the first base. CDR1 and CDR2, looked up from the germline V gene (reference sequence), are SEHNR and FQNEAQ. V is reduced by 0 bases and J by 3 bases, leaving a spacing of 12 bases between them. This sample was taken from a study of cytomegalovirus exposure and HLA in healthy donors (dated by TCRdb to the late 2010s). A note on the overall study: The 500 to 700 repertoires of the first cohort and the 110 or so validation repertoires were produced on the same platform, according to a later analysis. The study aimed to test whether cataloging public T cell receptors could reveal signatures of past pathogen exposure. In addition to the first cohort of about 650 subjects, a separate validation cohort of 130 or so different subjects was used. To predict cytomegalovirus infection status, the study combined high-throughput TCR immunosequencing, statistical association of individual TCRs with disease status, and machine learning. Study-wide conclusions, independent of this receptor: The validation cohort had no HLA typing available for a later analysis, so co-occurrence within that cohort was assessed over all 130 or so repertoires. The authors suggested that the approach could potentially be extended to other disease states and immunological phenotypes. Of the cluster scores, 85% to 95% were above 0 in a later analysis, which found that TCRs clustered in the first cohort also tended to co-occur in the 120 validation repertoires. A few of the identified cytomegalovirus-associated TCR beta chains were confirmed in vitro to be specific for cytomegalovirus antigens. Cytomegalovirus status was reported to be diagnosed by the classifier with high specificity and sensitivity in both the original and validation cohorts. Across donors, most TCR sequences were observed very rarely, whereas some public TCRs were present in many individuals. In the study, some 160 TCR beta chains were listed as associated with cytomegalovirus.

The receptor library was made with the immunoSEQ multiplex PCR assay. In the original analysis: A statistical classification framework was developed to diagnose cytomegalovirus status using the catalog of TCR beta chain sequences. This is the immuneACCESS table as TCRdb keeps it, with only in-frame sequences that have V and J called. A part of the clones is gone; compared with another copy, unresolved V genes explain less than half, and the rest is unexplained. V and J calls and clone size come straight from that table; D and trimming were deduced from the DNA. In this sample the table shows some 46,000 clones, approximately 90% of which occur a single time. Of the sample, 5.5% to 6.5% is held by the ten largest clones.

The chain is encoded by TRBV7-9 joined to TRBJ2-4; matching of 5 bases hints at TRBD2 as the D gene. This receptor was identified in a man aged 18 to 30 in good health and CMV-seronegative. The sample consisted of PBMCs. The CDR3 region: CASSLAGVGGKNIQYF. The sequence in DNA is TGTGCCAGCAGCTTAGCTGGAGTCGGAGGCAAAAACATTCAGTACTTC.